The rows below give T cell receptor beta chains drawn from one sample of a study of circulating and synovial CD4+ cells in juvenile arthritis. Method: immunoSEQ multiplex PCR; TCRdb's copy keeps in-frame clones and lacks some. Of about 30,000 clones listed, over 85% are singletons. The sequencing sample was made of CD4+ T cells from blood. All receptors derive from a human donor with juvenile idiopathic arthritis. Both conserved end residues are part of each CDR3. D genes are given only for firm matches. Only some rows state a clone size, as once, few, many or a class for expanded clones.

v_gene	d_gene	j_gene	abundance	len	CDR3nt	CDR3aa
TRBV28	TRBD2	TRBJ2-1	-	18	TGTGCCAGCAGTCTAATAAGACTAGCGGGAGGGACCTACAATGAGCAGTTCTTC	CASSLIRLAGGTYNEQFF
TRBV7-7	TRBD2	TRBJ2-3	-	15	TGTGCCAGCAGCGTAGCGGGAGGGGCCACAGATACGCAGTATTTT	CASSVAGGATDTQYF
TRBV4-1	-	TRBJ2-7	-	15	TGCGCCAGCAGCCCCCTTCCAGGGCCTACCTACGAGCAGTACTTC	CASSPLPGPTYEQYF
TRBV5-1	-	TRBJ2-3	-	15	TGCGCCAGCAGGACGAATGGACAGCCCACAGATACGCAGTATTTT	CASRTNGQPTDTQYF
TRBV28	TRBD1	TRBJ2-1	-	17	TGTGCCAGCAACCCTAGGGGGTGGGACAGGAGAAACCATGAGCAGTTCTTC	CASNPRGWDRRNHEQFF
TRBV7-3	TRBD2	TRBJ2-2	-	16	TGTGCCAGCAGCTTAACAGGACTAGCAAACACCGGGGAGCTGTTTTTT	CASSLTGLANTGELFF
TRBV7-3	TRBD1	TRBJ1-1	-	15	TGTGCCAGCAGCTCCCAGGGGGCACCGAACACTGAAGCTTTCTTT	CASSSQGAPNTEAFF
TRBV30	-	TRBJ1-2	once	12	TGTGCCTGGGGATACCGGGGATATGGCTACACCTTC	CAWGYRGYGYTF
TRBV5-1	TRBD1	TRBJ2-2	-	15	TGCGCCAGCAGCAACCCTGGACAGGGTCTCGGGGAGCTGTTTTTT	CASSNPGQGLGELFF
TRBV28	TRBD1	TRBJ2-3	once	15	TGTGCCAGCAGTACCCCACAGGGGGTTACAGATACGCAGTATTTT	CASSTPQGVTDTQYF
TRBV18	TRBD2	TRBJ2-7	-	14	TGTGCCAGCTCACCCATTAGCGGGAGCTACGAGCAGTACTTC	CASSPISGSYEQYF
TRBV6-5	TRBD1	TRBJ1-1	-	14	TGTGCCAGCAGGGTACAGGGGGGGAACACTGAAGCTTTCTTT	CASRVQGGNTEAFF
TRBV6-5	-	TRBJ2-7	-	13	TGTGCCAGCAGTTACAGGTCAGGCTACGAGCAGTACTTC	CASSYRSGYEQYF
TRBV10-3	TRBD1	TRBJ1-1	-	14	TGTGCCATCAGAAAGACAGGGGGAGGAACTGAAGCTTTCTTT	CAIRKTGGGTEAFF
TRBV9	-	TRBJ2-1	-	18	TGTGCCAGCAGCGACTTTAATAGCGGACTGCTATGGGACAATGAGCAGTTCTTC	CASSDFNSGLLWDNEQFF
TRBV14	TRBD1	TRBJ2-5	-	16	TGTGCCAGCAGCCAAGTGGCAGGGGGCGCCGGACAGACCCAGTACTTC	CASSQVAGGAGQTQYF
TRBV29-1	-	TRBJ1-2	-	13	TGCAGCGTTGAGTCTCTAACAGAAGGTGGCTACACCTTC	CSVESLTEGGYTF
TRBV4-2	-	TRBJ2-1	-	15	TGTGCCAGCAGCCAAGGTCCGACTGGAGTGGGTGAGCAGTTCTTC	CASSQGPTGVGEQFF
TRBV14	TRBD2	TRBJ2-1	once	17	TGTGCCAGCAGCCAGGGACTAGCGGGAGGAGGGTACAATGAGCAGTTCTTC	CASSQGLAGGGYNEQFF
TRBV9	-	TRBJ1-4	-	15	TGTGCCAGCAGCGTATCGCACACCTGGGGCGAAAAACTGTTTTTT	CASSVSHTWGEKLFF
TRBV19	-	TRBJ2-5	-	14	TGTGCCAGTAGTACTCAGGGCCGAGAAGAGACCCAGTACTTC	CASSTQGREETQYF
TRBV5-1	-	TRBJ2-7	-	15	TGCGCCAGCAGCCACAACGTTGGAGGCTCTGGCGAGCAGTACTTC	CASSHNVGGSGEQYF
TRBV18	-	TRBJ2-5	-	16	TGTGCCAGCTCACTAAATCAAGGGGCTCTGCAAGAGACCCAGTACTTC	CASSLNQGALQETQYF
TRBV30	TRBD1	TRBJ2-2	-	14	TGTGCCTGGACGGTCGACAGGGGGGCCGGGGAGCTGTTTTTT	CAWTVDRGAGELFF
TRBV5-1	TRBD2	TRBJ2-7	-	14	TGCGCCAGCAGCAATCCGGGACTAGTCTACGAGCAGTACTTC	CASSNPGLVYEQYF
TRBV30	TRBD2	TRBJ2-1	once	14	TGTGCCTGGACTGGTCTAGCGGGATACAATGAGCAGTTCTTC	CAWTGLAGYNEQFF
TRBV27	TRBD2	TRBJ2-7	once	14	TGTGCCAGCAGTTTAAAGCTTCTAGCGGGAGATCAGTACTTC	CASSLKLLAGDQYF
TRBV5-5	TRBD2	TRBJ2-5	-	15	TGTGCCAGCAGCTTTCTAGCGGGAGGAGGAGAGACCCAGTACTTC	CASSFLAGGGETQYF
TRBV6-1	TRBD1	TRBJ2-7	-	14	TGTGCCAGCACTCTGACAGGGAAGTCCTACGAGCAGTACTTC	CASTLTGKSYEQYF
TRBV2	TRBD1	TRBJ2-7	-	18	TGTGCCAGCAGTGACGCTGTTTTTACCGGGACAGGGGGCCACGAGCAGTACTTC	CASSDAVFTGTGGHEQYF
TRBV2	TRBD1	TRBJ2-7	-	12	TGTGCCACCCGGGACAGGGGCCACGAGCAGTACTTC	CATRDRGHEQYF
TRBV19	TRBD2	TRBJ2-2	-	17	TGTGCCAGTAGACCCCAAGGACTAGCGGGAGGCACCGGGGAGCTGTTTTTT	CASRPQGLAGGTGELFF
TRBV28	TRBD1	TRBJ2-7	-	15	TGTGCCAGCAGTTCCCAGGGGGCCAATACCTACGAGCAGTACTTC	CASSSQGANTYEQYF
TRBV28	-	TRBJ1-5	-	14	TGTGCCAGCAGTTCTGGACTTGTGCTCCAGCCCCAGCATTTT	CASSSGLVLQPQHF
TRBV2	TRBD1	TRBJ1-2	-	14	TGTGCCAGCAGCACCTGGACAGGGACCTATGGCTACACCTTC	CASSTWTGTYGYTF
TRBV2	-	TRBJ1-5	-	15	TGTGCCAGCAGTGCCTTAACTCCGGAGGGTCAGCCCCAGCATTTT	CASSALTPEGQPQHF
TRBV5-1	TRBD1	TRBJ2-5	-	15	TGCGCCAGCAGCTTGGGACAGGGAGTCCAAGAGACCCAGTACTTC	CASSLGQGVQETQYF
TRBV6-1	TRBD1	TRBJ2-3	-	15	TGTGCCAGCAGTGAAGCCGTCTCAGGGGGAGATACGCAGTATTTT	CASSEAVSGGDTQYF
TRBV18	TRBD1	TRBJ1-5	-	16	TGTGCCAGCTCGCCAACGACAGGGATGAGCAATCAGCCCCAGCATTTT	CASSPTTGMSNQPQHF
TRBV30	TRBD2	TRBJ2-1	once	15	TGTGCCAGCGGACTAGCGGGGACCTCCTACAATGAGCAGTTCTTC	CASGLAGTSYNEQFF
TRBV6-5	-	TRBJ1-3	-	12	TGTGCCAGCAGTCAGGCCGGAAACACCATATATTTT	CASSQAGNTIYF
TRBV5-1	-	TRBJ2-5	-	15	TGCGCCAGCAGCTTTGTGGGCGCGGGAAAAGAGACCCAGTACTTC	CASSFVGAGKETQYF
TRBV7-9	TRBD1	TRBJ1-5	once	15	TGTGCCAGCAGCTTAGACAGGGGTGGCAATCAGCCCCAGCATTTT	CASSLDRGGNQPQHF
TRBV10-1	TRBD2	TRBJ2-1	-	17	TGCGCCAGCAGAGGGGAGGGAGGGTCTGCTAGCTACAATGAGCAGTTCTTC	CASRGEGGSASYNEQFF
TRBV5-1	-	TRBJ2-5	-	15	TGCGCCAGCAGCTTGGGTGACAGACCAAAAGAGACCCAGTACTTC	CASSLGDRPKETQYF
TRBV18	TRBD2	TRBJ2-1	-	13	TGTGCCAGCTCGGCGGGGGTAGGAAATGAGCAGTTCTTC	CASSAGVGNEQFF
TRBV28	TRBD1	TRBJ1-5	-	17	TGTGCCAGCAGAAGGGGCAGGGGGCTCTATAGCAATCAGCCCCAGCATTTT	CASRRGRGLYSNQPQHF
TRBV28	-	TRBJ2-6	-	15	TGTGCCAGCAGTTCGCAGGGATCAGGGGCCAACGTCCTGACTTTC	CASSSQGSGANVLTF
TRBV5-1	-	TRBJ1-6	-	15	TGCGCCAGCAGCTTGGATCCGGGACTTAATTCACCCCTCCACTTT	CASSLDPGLNSPLHF
TRBV10-3	TRBD1	TRBJ2-7	-	16	TGTGCCATCAGTGAGTCGGGCCGGGACAGCCCATACGAGCAGTACTTC	CAISESGRDSPYEQYF
TRBV30	TRBD1	TRBJ1-2	-	14	TGTGCCTGGAGTGTACGGGACAGAAACTATGGCTACACCTTC	CAWSVRDRNYGYTF
TRBV25-1	TRBD1	TRBJ2-3	-	15	TGTGCCAGCAGTGAATTGGACAGGGATACAGATACGCAGTATTTT	CASSELDRDTDTQYF